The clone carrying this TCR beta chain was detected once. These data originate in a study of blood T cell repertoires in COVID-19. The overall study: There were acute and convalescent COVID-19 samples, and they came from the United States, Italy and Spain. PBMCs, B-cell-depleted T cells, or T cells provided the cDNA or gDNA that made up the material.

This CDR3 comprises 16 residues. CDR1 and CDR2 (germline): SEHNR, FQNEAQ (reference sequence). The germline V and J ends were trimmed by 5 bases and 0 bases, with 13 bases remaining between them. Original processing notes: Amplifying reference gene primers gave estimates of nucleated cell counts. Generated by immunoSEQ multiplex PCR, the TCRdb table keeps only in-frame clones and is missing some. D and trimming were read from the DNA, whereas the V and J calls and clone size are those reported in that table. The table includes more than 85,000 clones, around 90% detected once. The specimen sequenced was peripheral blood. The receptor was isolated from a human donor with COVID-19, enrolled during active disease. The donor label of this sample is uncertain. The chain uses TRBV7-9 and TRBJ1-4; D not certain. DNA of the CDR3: TGTGCCAGCAGCCTCGATCAGATTTCAACTAATGAAAAACTGTTTTTT. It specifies CASSLDQISTNEKLFF.